This passage covers 6 T cell receptor beta chains from one sample sequenced in a study of memory CD8 T cells in hepatitis C reinfection. Described time point: peak reinfection, 3 to 8 weeks after reinfection detection. Sorted cells were sequenced directly ex vivo without any in vitro expansion. Sequencing used immunoSEQ multiplex PCR; TCRdb keeps in-frame clones, though not all of them. This table holds 35,000 to 50,000 clones, approximately 88% found once. Material for sequencing was naive CD8+ T cells sorted from blood. Receptors were obtained from a man between 18 and 29 years old with hepatitis C virus infection.

J is TRBJ2-7 and V is TRBV5-6; tentative D call: TRBD1 (5 bases). This CDR3 is built from 15 residues. Deletions cut 4 bases from V and 5 bases from J, with 19 bases between. The germline CDR1 and CDR2 sequences are SGHDT and YYEEEE. CDR3 sequence: CASSLAGAGWDEQYF. In nucleotides, the CDR3 is TGTGCCAGCAGCCTGGCAGGCGCAGGGTGGGACGAGCAGTACTTC.

The CDR3 nucleotides are TGTGCCAGCAGCGGGCCTAGGGAGGAGCAGTACTTC. Translating it yields CASSGPREEQYF. The rearrangement joins TRBV28 to TRBJ2-7; D is perhaps TRBD2 (5 bases). The germline V and J ends were trimmed by 6 bases and 7 bases, with 13 bases remaining between them. Germline V gives CDR1 MDHEN, CDR2 SYDVKM. The CDR3 runs 12 residues.

The gene calls are TRBV7-3 and TRBJ2-3; no definite D call. Germline-derived CDR1 and CDR2 are SGHTA and FQGTGA. Deletions cut 0 bases from V and 0 bases from J, with 10 bases between. The length of the CDR3 is 16 residues. In DNA, the CDR3 is TGTGCCAGCAGCTTAACCCGAGGTGGGAGCACAGATACGCAGTATTTT. It encodes CASSLTRGGSTDTQYF. The whole variable domain, filled in from reference TRBV7-3 and TRBJ2-3, reads GAGVSQTPSNKVTEKGKYVELRCDPISGHTALYWYRQSLGQGPEFLIYFQGTGAADDSGLPNDRFFAVRPEGSVSTLKIQRTERGDSAVYLCASSLTRGGSTDTQYFGPGTRLTVL.

This chain connects TRBV5-1 to TRBJ2-5; 10 nucleotides align to TRBD1. Germline CDR1 SGHRS, CDR2 YFSETQ. V was pared by 2 bases and J by 5 bases, with 9 bases of the junction left unmatched. The CDR3 consists of 16 residues. CDR3 bases: TGCGCCAGCAGCTTCGGGACAGGGGCTTACGGGGAGACCCAGTACTTC. This translates into CASSFGTGAYGETQYF. The whole variable domain, filled in from reference TRBV5-1 and TRBJ2-5, reads KAGVTQTPRYLIKTRGQQVTLSCSPISGHRSVSWYQQTPGQGLQFLFEYFSETQRNKGNFPGRFSGRQFSNSRSEMNVSTLELGDSALYLCASSFGTGAYGETQYFGPGTRLLVL.

V gene TRBV6-1 combines with J gene TRBJ2-5; D remains ambiguous. This CDR3 has 11 amino acids. Trimming pared 8 bases from V and 0 bases from J, leaving 4 bases between. From germline, CDR1 is MNHNS and CDR2 SASEGT. The CDR3 nucleotides read TGTGCCAGCGAGCACCAAGAGACCCAGTACTTC. This encodes CASEHQETQYF.

This chain links TRBV19 with TRBJ1-4; D gene unclear. This CDR3 contains 19 residues. V was cut by 5 bases and J by 0 bases, with 22 bases left in between. CDR1 and CDR2 from the germline V gene are LNHDA and SQIVND (reference sequence). The CDR3 nucleotides are TGTGCCAGTAGTCCCCACCTTGGGCCACGATGGACAACTAATGAAAAACTGTTTTTT. Amino acid sequence: CASSPHLGPRWTTNEKLFF. The whole variable domain, remainder taken from reference TRBV19 and TRBJ1-4, is DGGITQSPKYLFRKEGQNVTLSCEQNLNHDAMYWYRQDPGQGLRLIYYSQIVNDFQKGDIAEGYSVSREKKESFPLTVTSAQKNPTAFYLCASSPHLGPRWTTNEKLFFGSGTQLSVL.